These 6 T cell receptor beta chains share one sample of origin, sequenced in a study of T cell repertoires in cytomegalovirus infection. TCRdb ran MiXCR on the reads and lists one entry per CDR3 protein. The profile covers approximately 770,000 distinct CDR3 sequences, with almost 30% appearing a single time and about 12% taken by the ten largest. These receptors' targets are unknown. This specimen was cultured CD8+ T cells from PBMCs, taken from culture after CMV antigen stimulation. The origin of the receptors is a human donor in good health (CMV status not recorded). Some clones in this sample may be carry-over from other donors' samples.

The rearrangement uses TRBV20-1 and TRBJ2-1, with TRBD2 as a possible D gene (6 bases). Between the trimmed V and J ends, which lost 0 bases and 9 bases, there was a span of 21 bases. CDR3 length: 16 residues. Looked up from germline, CDR1 is DFQATT and CDR2 is SNEGSKA (reference sequence). The CDR3 loop is CSARDGWRGHGSEQFF. The DNA for the CDR3 is TGCAGTGCTAGAGATGGTTGGCGGGGCCACGGGAGTGAGCAGTTCTTC.

A few counts support this clonotype. The rearrangement joins TRBV9 to TRBJ1-2; D ambiguous. The V end lost 0 bases, the J end lost 3 bases, and 9 bases lay between the germline ends. Germline assignment: CDR1 SGDLS and CDR2 YYNGEE. The CDR3 is made up of 14 amino acids. CDR3 amino acids: CASSVEQGYYGYTF. For the CDR3, the DNA is TGTGCCAGCAGCGTAGAACAAGGGTACTATGGCTACACCTTC.

The chain is built from TRBV14 and TRBJ2-7; tentative D call: TRBD1 (6 bases). Germline V gene sequence: CDR1 SGHDN, CDR2 FVKESK. V was clipped by 3 bases and J by 4 bases, with 13 bases between them. The CDR3 is made up of 14 amino acids. For the CDR3, the DNA is TGTGCCAGCAGCCATTCCGGGACACTTTACGAGCAGTACTTC. It translates to CASSHSGTLYEQYF.

This clonotype was detected ten times or more. This sequence joins TRBV7-2 and TRBJ2-4; 11 positions agree with TRBD1. CDR3 length equals 18 residues. J gave up 1 base and V 5 bases, and 10 bases lay outside the gene matches. CDR1 is SGHTA, CDR2 FQGNSA, per germline. The CDR3 nucleotides are TGTGCCAGCAGCACCCGGACAGGGGGCGCCGGGGCCAAAAACATTCAGTACTTC. Protein sequence: CASSTRTGGAGAKNIQYF.

The gene calls are TRBV7-9 and TRBJ2-7; D perhaps matches TRBD2 (5 bases). The CDR3 has 14 residues. Between the trimmed V and J ends, which lost 6 bases and 2 bases, there was a span of 14 bases. Germline V gene data show CDR1 as SEHNR and CDR2 as FQNEAQ (reference sequence). The CDR3, as DNA: TGTGCCAGCAGTCGGGAACTGGAGCCCTACGAGCAGTACGTC. Translated, it gives CASSRELEPYEQYV.

The chain joins TRBV7-9 to TRBJ2-1; D is perhaps TRBD1 or TRBD2 (5 bases each). There are 15 residues in the CDR3. Germline V CDR1 and CDR2: SEHNR, FQNEAQ (reference sequence). The germline V and J ends were trimmed by 5 bases and 1 base, with 12 bases remaining between them. The CDR3 region has the DNA TGTGCCAGCAGCCCCGGGACCCCTTCCTACAATGAGCAGTTCTTC. It encodes CASSPGTPSYNEQFF. The full variable domain, completed using reference TRBV7-9 and TRBJ2-1, is DTGVSQNPRHKITKRGQNVTFRCDPISEHNRLYWYRQTLGQGPEFLTYFQNEAQLEKSRLLSDRFSAERPKGSFSTLEIQRTEQGDSAMYLCASSPGTPSYNEQFFGPGTRLTVL.